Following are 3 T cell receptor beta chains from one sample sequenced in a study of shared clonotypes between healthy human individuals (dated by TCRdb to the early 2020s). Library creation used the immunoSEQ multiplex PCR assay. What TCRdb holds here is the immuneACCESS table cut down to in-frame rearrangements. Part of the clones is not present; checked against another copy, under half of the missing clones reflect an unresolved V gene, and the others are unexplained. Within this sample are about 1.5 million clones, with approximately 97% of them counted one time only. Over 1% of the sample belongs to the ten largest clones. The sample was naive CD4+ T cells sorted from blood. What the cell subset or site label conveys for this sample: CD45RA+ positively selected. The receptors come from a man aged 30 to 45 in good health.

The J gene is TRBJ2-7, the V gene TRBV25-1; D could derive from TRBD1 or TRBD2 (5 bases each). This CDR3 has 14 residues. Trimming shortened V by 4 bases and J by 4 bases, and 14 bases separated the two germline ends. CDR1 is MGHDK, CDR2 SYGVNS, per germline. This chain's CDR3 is CASSAGPFSYEQYF. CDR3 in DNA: TGTGCCAGCAGTGCGGGGCCCTTTTCTTACGAGCAGTACTTC.

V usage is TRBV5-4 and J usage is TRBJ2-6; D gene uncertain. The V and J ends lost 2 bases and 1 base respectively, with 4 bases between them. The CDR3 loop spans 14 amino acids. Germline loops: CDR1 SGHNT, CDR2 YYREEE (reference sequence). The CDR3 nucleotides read TGTGCCAGCAGCTTATGGTCTGGGGCCAACGTCCTGACTTTC. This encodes CASSLWSGANVLTF.

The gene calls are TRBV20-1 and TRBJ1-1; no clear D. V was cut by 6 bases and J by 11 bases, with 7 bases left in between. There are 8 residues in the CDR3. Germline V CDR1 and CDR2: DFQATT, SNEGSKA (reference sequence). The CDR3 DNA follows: TGCAGTGCCACGGAGGCTTTCTTT. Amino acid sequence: CSATEAFF.